The clone carrying this T cell receptor beta chain was recorded at least ten times. The antigen is unknown. This specimen belongs to a study of T cells in Graves' hyperthyroidism and ophthalmopathy. General study findings and limits: Appearing also in blood were most of the thyroid clonotypes expanded above 0.001.

The TCR beta CDR3 regions underwent amplification using RNA transcripts as the source. An initial round of RT-PCR targeting the TCR CDR3 relied on the HTBI primer set. TCRdb re-called the multiplex PCR reads with MiXCR, one entry per CDR3 protein. The top ten hold around 9.2% of the sample, which has about 360,000 distinct CDR3 sequences, approximately 13% seen once. V was cut by 4 bases and J by 4 bases, with 17 bases left in between. CDR3 length: 16 amino acids. Stable disease denoted Graves' hyperthyroidism without ophthalmopathy progression within 18 months. The TCR originated in a woman younger than 35 with Graves' hyperthyroidism. Sequences were obtained from blood. The gene calls are TRBV12-3 or TRBV12-4 and TRBJ1-5; D may be TRBD1 (6 bases). The CDR3 nucleotides read TGTGCCAGCAGTTCTTTAGGGGGTGGGGGTAATCAGCCCCAGCATTTT. This codes for CASSSLGGGGNQPQHF.